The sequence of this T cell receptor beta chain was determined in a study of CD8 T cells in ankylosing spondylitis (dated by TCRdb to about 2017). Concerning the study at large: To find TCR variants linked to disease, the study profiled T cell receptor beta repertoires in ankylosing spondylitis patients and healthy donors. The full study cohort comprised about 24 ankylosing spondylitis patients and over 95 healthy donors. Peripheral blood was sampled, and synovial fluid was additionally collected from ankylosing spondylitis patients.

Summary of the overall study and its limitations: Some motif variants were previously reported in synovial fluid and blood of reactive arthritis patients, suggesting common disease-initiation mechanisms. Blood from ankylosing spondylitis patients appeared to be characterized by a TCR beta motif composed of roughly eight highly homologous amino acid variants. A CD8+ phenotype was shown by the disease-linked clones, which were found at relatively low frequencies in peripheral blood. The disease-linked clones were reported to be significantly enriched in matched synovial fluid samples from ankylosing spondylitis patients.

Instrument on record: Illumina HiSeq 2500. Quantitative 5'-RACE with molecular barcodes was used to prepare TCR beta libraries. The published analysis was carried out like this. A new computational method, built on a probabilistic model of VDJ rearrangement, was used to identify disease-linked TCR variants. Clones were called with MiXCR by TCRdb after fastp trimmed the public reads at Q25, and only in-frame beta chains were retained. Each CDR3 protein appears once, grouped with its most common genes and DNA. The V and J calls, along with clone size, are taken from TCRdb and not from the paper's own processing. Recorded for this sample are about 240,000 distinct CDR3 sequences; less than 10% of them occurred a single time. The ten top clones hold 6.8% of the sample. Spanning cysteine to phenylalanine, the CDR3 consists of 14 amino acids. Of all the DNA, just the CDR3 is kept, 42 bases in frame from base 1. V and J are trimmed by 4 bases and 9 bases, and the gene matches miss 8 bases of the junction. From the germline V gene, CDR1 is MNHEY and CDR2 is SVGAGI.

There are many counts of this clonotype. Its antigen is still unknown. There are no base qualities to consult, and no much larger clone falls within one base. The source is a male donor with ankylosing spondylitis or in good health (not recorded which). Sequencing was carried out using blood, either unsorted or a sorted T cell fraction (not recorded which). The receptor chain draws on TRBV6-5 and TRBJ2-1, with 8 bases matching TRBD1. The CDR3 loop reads CASSSDRDLTEQFF. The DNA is TGTGCCAGCAGTTCGGACAGGGACTTGACTGAGCAGTTCTTC.